Following are 20 T cell receptor beta chains from one sample sequenced in a study of OX40 agonist ivuxolimab in advanced cancers. Using immunoSEQ multiplex PCR, the repertoire was profiled, and TCRdb retains in-frame clones only, with some absent. The repertoire holds under 80,000 clones, with about 89% as singletons. The sample consisted of CD4+ or CD8+ T cells sorted from blood, taken in a trial of the OX40 agonist ivuxolimab. The receptors shown here come from an adult with an advanced solid tumor such as melanoma, head and neck, liver or kidney cancer.

This clone was seen only once. The chain joins TRBV2 to TRBJ2-5; D not resolved. The germline gives CDR1 SNHLY, CDR2 FYNNEI. Trimming left V 0 bases short and J 4 bases short, with 12 bases between. CDR3 length equals 15 residues. CDR3 sequence reads: CASSEAARHLETQYF. The CDR3 DNA follows: TGTGCCAGCAGTGAAGCAGCCAGGCATTTAGAGACCCAGTACTTC.

This chain uses TRBV19 with TRBJ2-5, with D possibly matching TRBD1 (5 bases). The CDR3 has 15 amino acids. V lost 3 bases and J lost 3, with 14 bases in between. Germline values: CDR1 LNHDA, CDR2 SQIVND (reference sequence). CDR3 nucleotide sequence: TGTGCCAGTAGTATTGGGGCCGGCCTCAAAGAGACCCAGTACTTC. It translates to CASSIGAGLKETQYF.

The chain links TRBV2 to TRBJ2-2; D possibly corresponds to TRBD2 (6 bases). The ends were cut back, 9 bases at V and 7 bases at J, with 21 bases in the middle. The CDR3 covers 15 residues. The V gene's germline CDR1 is SNHLY and CDR2 FYNNEI. In DNA, the CDR3 is TGTGCCAGAACCGGGACTTCACTTCCAGTCGGGGAGCTGTTTTTT. This gives the protein CARTGTSLPVGELFF.

The V call is TRBV25-1, the J call TRBJ1-1, with a weak D call TRBD1 (6 bases). Germline assignment: CDR1 MGHDK and CDR2 SYGVNS. With 6 bases removed from V and 0 bases from J, the gap between germline ends came to 14 bases. This CDR3 is 15 amino acids long. CDR3 sequence (DNA): TGTGCCAGCAGGTCAAGGGGGTCCATGAACACTGAAGCTTTCTTT. Encoded protein: CASRSRGSMNTEAFF.

V gene TRBV5-1 combines with J gene TRBJ2-7; no definite D call. Germline V gives CDR1 SGHRS, CDR2 YFSETQ. The CDR3 runs 14 residues. The V gene lost 6 bases and the J gene lost 3 bases, with 16 bases spanning the gap. This chain's CDR3 is CASTPIQSRYEQYF. DNA of the CDR3: TGCGCCAGCACCCCGATCCAGTCTCGCTACGAGCAGTACTTC.

This rearrangement joins TRBV10-3 to TRBJ1-1; TRBD1 is a possible D gene (5 bases). Germline V lookup: CDR1 ENHRY, CDR2 SYGVKD. The length of the CDR3 is 13 residues. The ends were cut back, 8 bases at V and 4 bases at J, with 14 bases in the middle. The CDR3 protein is CAIGTGKGTEAFF. Written as DNA, the CDR3 is TGTGCCATCGGGACGGGAAAGGGCACTGAAGCTTTCTTT.

This chain links TRBV14 with TRBJ1-2; D remains unclear. The CDR3 runs 15 residues. V lost 4 bases and J lost 7, with 19 bases in between. Germline-derived CDR1 and CDR2 are SGHDN and FVKESK. The CDR3 protein is CASSRATGQAFGYTF. For the CDR3, the DNA is TGTGCCAGCAGCCGAGCGACCGGGCAAGCCTTTGGCTACACCTTC.

The chain has TRBV6-5 and TRBJ1-1; TRBD1 matches 7 bases. CDR1 and CDR2 from the germline V gene are MNHEY and SVGAGI. The trim removed 3 bases at V and 3 bases at J, leaving 7 bases unmatched. The CDR3 is 15 amino acids. CDR3 protein: CASSYSGQRYTEAFF. The CDR3 region has the DNA TGTGCCAGCAGTTATTCGGGACAGCGCTACACTGAAGCTTTCTTT.

This sequence joins TRBV28 and TRBJ1-2; 8 bases match TRBD1. CDR1 is MDHEN, CDR2 SYDVKM, per germline. CDR3 length: 15 amino acids. The J segment lost 4 bases and the V segment lost 4 bases, leaving 8 bases of the junction unmatched. Written as DNA, the CDR3 is TGTGCCAGCAGTTACGCGGACAGGGCTCTCTATGGCTACACCTTC. Its translation: CASSYADRALYGYTF.

The chain employs TRBV13 and TRBJ2-7; 8 bases are a match to TRBD1. V was pared by 5 bases and J by 0 bases, with 6 bases of the junction left unmatched. Germline values: CDR1 PRHDT, CDR2 FYEKMQ (reference sequence). The CDR3 runs 15 residues. The CDR3 nucleotides read TGTGCCAGCAGCCTGTGGACAGGGAGCTCCTACGAGCAGTACTTC. Translating it yields CASSLWTGSSYEQYF.

This clone was detected once. The CDR3 coding sequence is TGTGCGGCCCGCGGCGGCGGGGGGAAGCAGTTCTTC. Its protein is CAARGGGGKQFF. V usage is TRBV19 and J usage is TRBJ2-1; TRBD2 aligns across 8 bases. The CDR3 length is 12 residues. Germline V gene data show CDR1 as LNHDA and CDR2 as SQIVND (reference sequence).

The V and J genes are TRBV30 and TRBJ2-3, with D tentatively TRBD2 (5 bases). The CDR3 covers 13 residues. V shed 6 bases and J shed 0 bases, with 10 bases lying between them. CDR1 is GTSNPN, CDR2 SVGIG, per germline (reference sequence). CDR3 sequence: CACTRASTDTQYF. The CDR3 DNA reads TGTGCCTGTACGCGGGCGAGCACAGATACGCAGTATTTT.

The rearrangement joins TRBV5-1 to TRBJ2-6; D remains ambiguous. The CDR3 sequence is 15 residues long. Per germline, CDR1 SGHRS and CDR2 YFSETQ. V was pared by 0 bases and J by 0 bases, with 4 bases between. The CDR3 loop is CASSLGVSGANVLTF. DNA of the CDR3: TGCGCCAGCAGCTTGGGTGTCTCTGGGGCCAACGTCCTGACTTTC. Complete variable domain (other parts from reference TRBV5-1 and TRBJ2-6): KAGVTQTPRYLIKTRGQQVTLSCSPISGHRSVSWYQQTPGQGLQFLFEYFSETQRNKGNFPGRFSGRQFSNSRSEMNVSTLELGDSALYLCASSLGVSGANVLTFGAGSRLTVL.

The genes are TRBV6-6 and TRBJ1-1; 9 positions match TRBD1. The junction had 5 bases not matched to a gene; V was cut back by 5 bases and J by 1 base. The CDR3 has 15 amino acids. Per germline, CDR1 MNHNY and CDR2 SVGAGI (reference sequence). The CDR3 DNA reads TGTGCCAGCAGTCATACAGGGGGCGCGAACACTGAAGCTTTCTTT. The encoded protein is CASSHTGGANTEAFF.

CDR3 bases: TGTGCCAGCAGTTGGGCAGAGGGGGCCAACGTCCTGACTTTC. Its translation is CASSWAEGANVLTF. The chain joins TRBV5-5 to TRBJ2-6; no clear D. The CDR3 runs to 14 residues. Trimming cost V 5 bases and J 4 bases, with 10 bases left between them. CDR1 SGHKS and CDR2 YYEKEE come from the germline V gene (reference sequence).

Here the CDR3 DNA reads TGTGCCTGGGGAAACTGGGCCCGGGACACCGGGGAGCTGTTTTTT. Residues: CAWGNWARDTGELFF. This chain uses TRBV30 with TRBJ2-2, with D unclear. The CDR3 extends over 15 amino acids. Trimming stripped 5 bases from V and 3 bases from J, with 16 bases between. Germline V gene lookup returns CDR1 GTSNPN and CDR2 SVGIG (reference sequence).

The chain has TRBV7-9 and TRBJ2-1, with 10 bases aligning to TRBD1. The length of the CDR3 is 16 residues. V gave up 5 bases and J gave up 9 bases; unmatched junction bases: 13. The germline V gene encodes CDR1 SEHNR and CDR2 FQNEAQ (reference sequence). DNA of the CDR3: TGTGCCAGCAGCCCGAGACCCGGGACAGGGGCGGGTGAGCAGTTCTTC. Its translation: CASSPRPGTGAGEQFF.

This chain links TRBV4-3 with TRBJ1-1; possibly TRBD1 for D (5 bases). V lost 0 bases, J lost 5 bases, and 13 bases lay in between. The CDR3 loop spans 15 amino acids. Germline V gives CDR1 LGHNA, CDR2 YSLEER. CDR3 residues: CASSQEPGAHTEAFF. In DNA form, the CDR3 reads TGCGCCAGCAGCCAAGAACCCGGGGCTCATACTGAAGCTTTCTTT.

The rearrangement links TRBV7-2 to TRBJ1-2; unclear D gene. Trimming cost V 3 bases and J 8 bases, with 16 bases left between them. CDR3 length: 14 residues. CDR1 and CDR2 (germline): SGHTA, FQGNSA. The CDR3 protein is CASSFRPGYDGYTF. The CDR3 coding sequence is TGTGCCAGCAGCTTTAGGCCGGGGTACGACGGCTACACCTTC.

The count of this clone is one. The gene calls are TRBV9 and TRBJ1-2, with D possibly matching TRBD1 (5 bases). V was clipped by 0 bases and J by 6 bases, with 15 bases between them. The CDR3 contains 15 residues. From germline, CDR1 is SGDLS and CDR2 YYNGEE. The CDR3 DNA sequence: TGTGCCAGCAGCGTAGAGGTGGGACTTCGACATGGCTACACCTTC. Protein sequence: CASSVEVGLRHGYTF. Looking up the rest from reference TRBV9 and TRBJ1-2 gives the full variable domain: DSGVTQTPKHLITATGQRVTLRCSPRSGDLSVYWYQQSLDQGLQFLIQYYNGEERAKGNILERFSAQQFPDLHSELNLSSLELGDSALYFCASSVEVGLRHGYTFGSGTRLTVV.